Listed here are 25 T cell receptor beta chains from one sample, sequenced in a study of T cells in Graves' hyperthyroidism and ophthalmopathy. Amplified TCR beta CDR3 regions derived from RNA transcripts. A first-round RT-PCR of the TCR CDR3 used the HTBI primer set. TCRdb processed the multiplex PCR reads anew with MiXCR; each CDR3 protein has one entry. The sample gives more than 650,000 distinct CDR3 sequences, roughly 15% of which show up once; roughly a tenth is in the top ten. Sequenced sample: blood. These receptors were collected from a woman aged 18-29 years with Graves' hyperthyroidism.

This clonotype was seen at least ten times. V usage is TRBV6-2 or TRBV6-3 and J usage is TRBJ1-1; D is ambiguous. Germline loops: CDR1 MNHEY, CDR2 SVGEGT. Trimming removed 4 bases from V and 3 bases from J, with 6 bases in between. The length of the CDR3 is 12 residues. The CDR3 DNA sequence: TGTGCCAGCAGTTGGCAGGACACTGAAGCTTTCTTT. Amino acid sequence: CASSWQDTEAFF.

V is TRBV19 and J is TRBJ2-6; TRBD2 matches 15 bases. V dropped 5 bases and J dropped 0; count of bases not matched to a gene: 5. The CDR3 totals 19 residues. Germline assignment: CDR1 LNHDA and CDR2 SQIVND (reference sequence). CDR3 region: CASSFGLAGGSSGANVLTF. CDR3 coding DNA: TGTGCCAGTAGTTTCGGACTAGCGGGGGGGAGCTCTGGGGCCAACGTCCTGACTTTC. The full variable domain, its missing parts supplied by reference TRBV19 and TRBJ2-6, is DGGITQSPKYLFRKEGQNVTLSCEQNLNHDAMYWYRQDPGQGLRLIYYSQIVNDFQKGDIAEGYSVSREKKESFPLTVTSAQKNPTAFYLCASSFGLAGGSSGANVLTFGAGSRLTVL.

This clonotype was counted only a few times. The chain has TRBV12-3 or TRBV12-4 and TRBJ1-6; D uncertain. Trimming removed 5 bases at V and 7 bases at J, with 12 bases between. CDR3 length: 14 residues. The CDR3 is CASSLSGSNSPLHF. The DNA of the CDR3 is TGTGCCAGCAGTCTTTCCGGGTCCAATTCACCCCTCCACTTT.

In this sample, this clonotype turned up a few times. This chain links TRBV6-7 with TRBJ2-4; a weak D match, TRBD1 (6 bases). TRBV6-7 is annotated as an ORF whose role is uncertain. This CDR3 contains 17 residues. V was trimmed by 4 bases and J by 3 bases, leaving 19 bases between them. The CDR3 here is CASSSQDRSLDKNIQYF. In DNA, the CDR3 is TGTGCCAGCAGTTCCCAGGACAGAAGTTTAGACAAAAACATTCAGTACTTC.

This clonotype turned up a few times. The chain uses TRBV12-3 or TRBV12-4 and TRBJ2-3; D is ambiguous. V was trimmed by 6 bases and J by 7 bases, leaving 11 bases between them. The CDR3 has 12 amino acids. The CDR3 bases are TGTGCCAGCAGCGAGACTTCGAATACGCAGTATTTT. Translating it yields CASSETSNTQYF.

The CDR3 spells CASSPPAWGGTDTQYF. CDR3 sequence (DNA): TGTGCCAGCAGCCCCCCCGCGTGGGGCGGGACAGATACGCAGTATTTT. The chain couples TRBV7-9 to TRBJ2-3; the D call may be TRBD1 or TRBD2 (5 bases each). Germline CDR1 and CDR2: SEHNR and FQNEAQ (reference sequence). The CDR3 extends over 16 amino acids. V lost 5 bases and J 3 bases, leaving 18 bases between the germline ends.

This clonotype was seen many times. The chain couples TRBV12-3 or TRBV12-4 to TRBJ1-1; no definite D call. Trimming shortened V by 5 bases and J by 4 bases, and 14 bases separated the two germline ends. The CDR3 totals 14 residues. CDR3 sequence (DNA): TGTGCCAGCAGTCCGTACCGGAAGGCCACTGAAGCTTTCTTT. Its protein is CASSPYRKATEAFF.

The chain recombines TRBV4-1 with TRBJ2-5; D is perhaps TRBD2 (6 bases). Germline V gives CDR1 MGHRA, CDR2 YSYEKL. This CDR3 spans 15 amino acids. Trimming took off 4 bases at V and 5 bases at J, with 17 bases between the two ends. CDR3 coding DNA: TGCGCCAGCAGCCCGAGCGGATCAGGGAGGGAGACCCAGTACTTC. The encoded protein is CASSPSGSGRETQYF.

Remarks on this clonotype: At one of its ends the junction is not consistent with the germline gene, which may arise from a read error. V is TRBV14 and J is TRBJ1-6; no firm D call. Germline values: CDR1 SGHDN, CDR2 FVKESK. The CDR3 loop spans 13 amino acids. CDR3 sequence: CASSQDGNLPLHF. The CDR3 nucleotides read TGTGCCAGCAGCCAAGACGGGAATTTACCCCTCCACTTT.

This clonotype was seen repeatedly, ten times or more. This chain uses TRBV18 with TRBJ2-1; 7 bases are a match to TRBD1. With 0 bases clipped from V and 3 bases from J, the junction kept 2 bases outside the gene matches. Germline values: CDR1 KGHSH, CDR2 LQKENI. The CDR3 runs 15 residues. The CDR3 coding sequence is TGTGCCAGCTCACCACCGAGACAGGGCTACAATGAGCAGTTCTTC. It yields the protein CASSPPRQGYNEQFF.

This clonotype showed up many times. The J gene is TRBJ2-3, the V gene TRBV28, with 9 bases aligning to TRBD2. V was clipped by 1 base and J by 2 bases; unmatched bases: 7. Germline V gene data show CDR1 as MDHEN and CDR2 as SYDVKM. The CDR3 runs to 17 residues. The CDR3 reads CASSLSLAGSLTDTQYF. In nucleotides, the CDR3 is TGTGCCAGCAGTTTATCCCTAGCGGGATCTCTCACAGATACGCAGTATTTT.

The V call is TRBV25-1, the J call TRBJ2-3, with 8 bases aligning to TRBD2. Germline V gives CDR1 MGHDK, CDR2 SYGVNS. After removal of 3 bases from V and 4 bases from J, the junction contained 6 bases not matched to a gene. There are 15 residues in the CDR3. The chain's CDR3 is CASSEVYGRADTQYF. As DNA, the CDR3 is TGTGCCAGCAGTGAGGTCTACGGGAGGGCAGATACGCAGTATTTT.

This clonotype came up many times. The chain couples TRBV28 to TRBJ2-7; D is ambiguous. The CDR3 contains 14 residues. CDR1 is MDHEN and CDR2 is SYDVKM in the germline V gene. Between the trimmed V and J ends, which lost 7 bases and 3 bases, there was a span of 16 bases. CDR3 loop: CASTTLSTDYEQYF. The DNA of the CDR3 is TGTGCCAGCACCACTCTTAGCACGGACTACGAGCAGTACTTC.

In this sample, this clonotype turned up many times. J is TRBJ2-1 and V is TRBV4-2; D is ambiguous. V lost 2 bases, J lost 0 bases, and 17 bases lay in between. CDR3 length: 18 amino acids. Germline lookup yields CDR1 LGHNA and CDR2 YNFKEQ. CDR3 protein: CASSQSPTWRTSYNEQFF. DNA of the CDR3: TGTGCCAGCAGCCAAAGTCCTACGTGGCGGACCTCCTACAATGAGCAGTTCTTC.

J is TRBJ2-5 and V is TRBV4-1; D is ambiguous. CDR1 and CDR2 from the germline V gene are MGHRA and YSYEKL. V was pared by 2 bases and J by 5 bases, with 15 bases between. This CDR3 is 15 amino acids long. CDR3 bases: TGCGCCAGCAGCCAAAGGTTCGGCATGGGGGAGACCCAGTACTTC. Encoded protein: CASSQRFGMGETQYF.

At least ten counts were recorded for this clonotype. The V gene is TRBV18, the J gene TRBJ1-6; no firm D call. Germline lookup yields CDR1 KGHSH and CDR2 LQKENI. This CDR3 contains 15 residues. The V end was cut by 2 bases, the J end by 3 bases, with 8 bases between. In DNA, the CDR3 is TGTGCCAGCTCACCAAGGCCAGTCTATAATTCACCCCTCCACTTT. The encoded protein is CASSPRPVYNSPLHF.

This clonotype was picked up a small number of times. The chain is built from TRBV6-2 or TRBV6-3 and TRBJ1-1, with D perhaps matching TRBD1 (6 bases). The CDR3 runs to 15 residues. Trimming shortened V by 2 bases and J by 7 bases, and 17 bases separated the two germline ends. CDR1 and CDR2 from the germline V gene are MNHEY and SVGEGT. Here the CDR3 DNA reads TGTGCCAGCAGTTACGACCGATTTGGACAGATTGAAGCTTTCTTT. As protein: CASSYDRFGQIEAFF.

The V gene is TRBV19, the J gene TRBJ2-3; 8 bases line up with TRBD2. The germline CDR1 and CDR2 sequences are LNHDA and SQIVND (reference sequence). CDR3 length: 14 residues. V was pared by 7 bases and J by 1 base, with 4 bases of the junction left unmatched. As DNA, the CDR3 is TGTGCCAGTAAGGTTAGCGGGGGCACAGATACGCAGTATTTT. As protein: CASKVSGGTDTQYF.

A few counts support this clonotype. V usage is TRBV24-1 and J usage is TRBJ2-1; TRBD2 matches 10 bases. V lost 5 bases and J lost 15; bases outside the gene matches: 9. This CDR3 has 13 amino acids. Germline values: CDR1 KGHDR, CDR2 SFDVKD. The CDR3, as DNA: TGTGCCACCAGTGCTCCCGTTAGCGGGAGGACGTTCTTC. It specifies CATSAPVSGRTFF.

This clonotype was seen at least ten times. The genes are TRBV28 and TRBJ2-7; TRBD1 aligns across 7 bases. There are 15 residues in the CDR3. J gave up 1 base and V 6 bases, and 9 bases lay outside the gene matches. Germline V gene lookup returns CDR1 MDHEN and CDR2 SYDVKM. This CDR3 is CASSKQGQKSYEQYF. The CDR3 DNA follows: TGTGCCAGCAGCAAACAGGGGCAGAAATCCTACGAGCAGTACTTC. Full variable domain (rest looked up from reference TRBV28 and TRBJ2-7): DVKVTQSSRYLVKRTGEKVFLECVQDMDHENMFWYRQDPGLGLRLIYFSYDVKMKEKGDIPEGYSVSREKKERFSLILESASTNQTSMYLCASSKQGQKSYEQYFGPGTRLTVT.

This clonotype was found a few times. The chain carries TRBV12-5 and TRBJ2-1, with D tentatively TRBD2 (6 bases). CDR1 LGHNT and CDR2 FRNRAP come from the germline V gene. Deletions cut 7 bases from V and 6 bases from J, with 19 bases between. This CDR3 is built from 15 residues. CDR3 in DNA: TGTGCTAGTGCCCAGCAGAGGGGAGGCCGCAATGAGCAGTTCTTC. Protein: CASAQQRGGRNEQFF. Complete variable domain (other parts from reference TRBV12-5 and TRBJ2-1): DARVTQTPRHKVTEMGQEVTMRCQPILGHNTVFWYRQTMMQGLELLAYFRNRAPLDDSGMPKDRFSAEMPDATLATLKIQPSEPRDSAVYFCASAQQRGGRNEQFFGPGTRLTVL.

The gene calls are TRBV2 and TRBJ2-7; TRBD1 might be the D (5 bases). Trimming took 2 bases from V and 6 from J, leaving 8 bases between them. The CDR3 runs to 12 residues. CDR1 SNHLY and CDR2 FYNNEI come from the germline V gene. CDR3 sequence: CASSEQGREQYF. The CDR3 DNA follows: TGTGCCAGCAGTGAACAGGGCCGCGAGCAGTACTTC.

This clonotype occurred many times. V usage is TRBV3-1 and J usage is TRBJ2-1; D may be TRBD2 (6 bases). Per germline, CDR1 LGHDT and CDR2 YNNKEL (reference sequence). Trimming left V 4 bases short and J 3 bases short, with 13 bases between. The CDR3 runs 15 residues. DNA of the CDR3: TGTGCCAGCAGCCCCATTAGGAGGGACTACAATGAGCAGTTCTTC. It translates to CASSPIRRDYNEQFF.

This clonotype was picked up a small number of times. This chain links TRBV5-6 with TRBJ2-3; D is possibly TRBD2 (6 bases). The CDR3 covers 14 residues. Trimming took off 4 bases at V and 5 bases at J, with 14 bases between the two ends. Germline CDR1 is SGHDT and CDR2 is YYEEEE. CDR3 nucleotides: TGTGCCAGCAGCGTGGGGACTCTGAGAGATACGCAGTATTTT. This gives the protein CASSVGTLRDTQYF.

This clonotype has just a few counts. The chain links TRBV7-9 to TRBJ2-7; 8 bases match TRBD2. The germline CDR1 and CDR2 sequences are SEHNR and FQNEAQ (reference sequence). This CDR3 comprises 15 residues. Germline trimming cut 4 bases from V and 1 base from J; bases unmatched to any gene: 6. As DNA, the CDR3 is TGTGCCAGCAGCTCGGGGACTAGTCCTTCCTACGAGCAGTACTTC. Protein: CASSSGTSPSYEQYF.